This T cell receptor beta chain was retrieved from a study of regulatory T cells in long-lasting Graves disease. Study results and limitations: It was in persistent disease that TRBV28, TRBJ1-2 and TRBJ2-5 were favored. Lower TCR diversity characterized persistent Graves' patients relative to newly diagnosed patients.

As for time point: persistent/refractory GD, antithyroid drugs over 5 years with positive TRAb. The TCR library was made from RNA extracted from PBMCs. Criteria from the American Thyroid Association guidelines were applied to diagnose Graves' disease. With iRepertoire HTBI primers and Arm-PCR of CDR3 regions, TCR beta libraries were built. In the original workflow: From all samples, identification returned some 15 TRBJ and around 62 TRBV segments. MiXCR was run by TCRdb on the multiplex PCR reads, yielding one entry per CDR3 protein. Here the V and J calls rest on TCRdb's processing, not on the authors' analysis. This sample carries approximately 440,000 distinct CDR3 sequences, roughly a quarter of them seen once, and the ten largest clones take roughly 30%. About this clonotype itself: What it binds is not known.

The CDR3 consists of 15 residues. Germline V gene lookup returns CDR1 MNHNS and CDR2 SASEGT. Unmatched junction bases numbered 8, after V lost 6 bases and J lost 7 bases. Source: peripheral blood mononuclear cells (PBMCs), taken when the disease was refractory, from a patient treated with antithyroid drugs. This chain joins TRBV6-1 and TRBJ1-6; 8 bases are shared with TRBD1. The TCR comes from a female donor with Graves disease. The CDR3 protein is CASRDDDRGNSPLHF. The CDR3 DNA follows: TGTGCCAGCAGGGACGATGACAGGGGAAATTCACCCCTCCACTTT.